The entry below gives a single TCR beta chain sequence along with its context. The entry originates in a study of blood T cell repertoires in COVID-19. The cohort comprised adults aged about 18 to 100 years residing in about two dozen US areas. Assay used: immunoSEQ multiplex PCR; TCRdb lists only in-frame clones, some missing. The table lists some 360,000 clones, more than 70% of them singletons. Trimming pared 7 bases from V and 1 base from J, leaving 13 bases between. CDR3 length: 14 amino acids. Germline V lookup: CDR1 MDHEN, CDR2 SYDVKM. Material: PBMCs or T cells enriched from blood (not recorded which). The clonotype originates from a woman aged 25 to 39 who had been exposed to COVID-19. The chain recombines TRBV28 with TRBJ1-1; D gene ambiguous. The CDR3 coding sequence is TGTGCCAGCACCTATGGGCCAGAGAACACTGAAGCTTTCTTT. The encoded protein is CASTYGPENTEAFF.